One and the same sample provided the 5 T cell receptor beta chains below, sequenced in a study of neurological immune-mediated disorders. TCRdb passed the 5' RACE reads through MiXCR, listing each CDR3 protein once. The table lists just under 60,000 distinct CDR3 sequences, over 2% of them singletons, with around 3% in the top ten. The sample consisted of PBMCs. All receptors come from a man aged 45-65 years with multiple sclerosis.

This clonotype was observed a handful of times. The rearrangement links TRBV20-1 to TRBJ2-1; possible D gene TRBD1, 6 bases. V was cut by 5 bases and J by 7 bases, with 21 bases left in between. Germline V lookup: CDR1 DFQATT, CDR2 SNEGSKA (reference sequence). CDR3 length: 15 residues. In nucleotides, the CDR3 is TGCAGTGCTTCCGGGATCTCCAGGGGACCTAATGAGCAGTTCTTC. Translation: CSASGISRGPNEQFF.

This clonotype was seen many times. The chain links TRBV6-5 to TRBJ1-3, with D unclear. The CDR3 spans 15 residues. Per germline, CDR1 MNHEY and CDR2 SVGAGI. Trimming left V 5 bases short and J 0 bases short, with 11 bases between. The CDR3 nucleotides are TGTGCCAGCAGTCTCGACATTTTCTCTGGAAACACCATATATTTT. It yields the protein CASSLDIFSGNTIYF.

At least ten counts were recorded for this clonotype. This chain joins TRBV18 and TRBJ1-5; D is possibly TRBD1 (5 bases). In germline, CDR1 is KGHSH, CDR2 LQKENI. The ends were cut back, 2 bases at V and 3 bases at J, with 8 bases in the middle. This CDR3 has 14 residues. The CDR3 nucleotides read TGTGCCAGCTCACCATGGGGGGACAATCAGCCCCAGCATTTT. Translating gives CASSPWGDNQPQHF. Together with reference TRBV18 and TRBJ1-5, the CDR3 gives the full variable domain: NAGVMQNPRHLVRRRGQEARLRCSPMKGHSHVYWYRQLPEEGLKFMVYLQKENIIDESGMPKERFSAEFPKEGPSILRIQQVVRGDSAAYFCASSPWGDNQPQHFGDGTRLSIL.

This clonotype was detected ten times or more. This sequence joins TRBV12-3 or TRBV12-4 and TRBJ2-1; D gene uncertain. Deletions cut 6 bases from V and 5 bases from J, with 11 bases between. This CDR3 has 13 amino acids. The CDR3 nucleotides read TGTGCCAGCAGCCAGGTCCAGGACAATGAGCAGTTCTTC. Amino acids: CASSQVQDNEQFF.

There are many counts of this clonotype. CDR3 sequence (DNA): TGTGCCAGCAGCCGGGGGGAGGTGGATGAAAAACTGTTTTTT. It translates to CASSRGEVDEKLFF. V is TRBV4-2 and J is TRBJ1-4; possibly TRBD1 for D (5 bases). The V and J ends lost 4 bases and 6 bases respectively, with 12 bases between them. This CDR3 region has 14 residues. Germline V CDR1 and CDR2: LGHNA, YNFKEQ.